The sequence of this TCR beta chain was determined in a study of shared clonotypes between healthy human individuals. The assay was immunoSEQ multiplex PCR, and TCRdb's table has in-frame clones only and misses some. The repertoire includes hundreds of thousands of clones, approximately 79% of them detected once, and around 1.6% sits in the top ten. In germline, CDR1 is MNHEY, CDR2 SMNVEV (reference sequence). V was pared by 5 bases and J by 9 bases, with 7 bases of the junction left unmatched. There are 15 residues in the CDR3. The study's findings and limits: A handful of donors had around 5% of their naive CD4 clonotypes in common.

A note on this clone: Its antigen is undetermined.

This chain joins TRBV27 and TRBJ2-1; 13 bases map to TRBD2. This TCR came from a woman in her twenties or thirties in good health. What was sequenced was memory CD4+ T cells sorted from blood. The subset here: CD45RA-negative fraction. The CDR3 DNA follows: TGTGCCAGCAGTCCCCGACTAGCGGGAGGAAGTGAGCAGTTCTTC. It translates to CASSPRLAGGSEQFF.